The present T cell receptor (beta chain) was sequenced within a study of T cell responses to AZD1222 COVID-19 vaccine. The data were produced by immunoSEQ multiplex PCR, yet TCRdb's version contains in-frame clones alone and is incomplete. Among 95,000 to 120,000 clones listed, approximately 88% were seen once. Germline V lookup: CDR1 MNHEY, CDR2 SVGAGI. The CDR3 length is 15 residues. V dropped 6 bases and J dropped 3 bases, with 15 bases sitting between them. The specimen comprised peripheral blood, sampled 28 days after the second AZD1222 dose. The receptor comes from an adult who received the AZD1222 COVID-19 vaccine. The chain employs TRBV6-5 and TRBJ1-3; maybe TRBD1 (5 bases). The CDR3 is CASRGTTGVGNTIYF. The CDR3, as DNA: TGTGCCAGCAGAGGAACTACAGGTGTTGGAAACACCATATATTTT.